This TCR beta chain emerged from a study of blood T cell repertoires in COVID-19. About the research overall: Nucleic acid was either cDNA or gDNA, and it came from T cells, B-cell-depleted T cells, or PBMCs.

Per the original methods: Reference gene primer amplification in the assay estimated nucleated cell counts. TCRdb's table, derived via immunoSEQ multiplex PCR, lists solely in-frame clones and lacks some. The D gene and trimming were derived from the DNA, and the V and J assignments and clone size from that table. Of about 88,000 clones listed, around nine tenths were seen once; the top ten hold over 2.5%. This clone came up once. The receptor was isolated from a woman over 75 with acute or convalescent COVID-19. Sample: peripheral blood.

This CDR3 reads CASSLQGAEYTEAFF. In DNA form, the CDR3 reads TGTGCCAGCAGCCTTCAGGGGGCAGAGTACACTGAAGCTTTCTTT. The V call is TRBV7-3, the J call TRBJ1-1; 8 nucleotides agree with TRBD1. The CDR3 contains 15 residues. Per the germline V gene, CDR1 is SGHTA and CDR2 is FQGTGA. V shed 5 bases and J 3 bases; nucleotides not matched to a gene: 8.